This passage covers 14 T cell receptor beta chains from one sample sequenced in a study of shared clonotypes between healthy human individuals (TCRdb year 2020). The library was built by means of the immunoSEQ multiplex PCR assay. TCRdb holds this immuneACCESS table with in-frame rearrangements only. Some clones are missing; in checked studies, unresolved V genes explain under half, and the rest has no known cause. The table for this sample lists some 2,100,000 clones; almost 96% of them were counted only once. Around 0.13% of the sample lies in the top ten. The material sequenced was naive CD4+ T cells sorted from blood. In light of the paper, this sample's cell subset or site label describes: CD45RA+ positively selected. Receptors originate from a man aged 18 to 30 in good health.

This clone was detected only once. The rearrangement uses TRBV30 and TRBJ2-6; D is uncertain. Germline CDR1 GTSNPN, CDR2 SVGIG (reference sequence). The length of the CDR3 is 13 residues. The germline V and J ends were trimmed by 7 bases and 2 bases, with 9 bases remaining between them. Here the CDR3 reads CASQGAGANVLTF. CDR3 coding DNA: TGTGCCTCCCAAGGAGCTGGGGCCAACGTCCTGACTTTC.

This clone was picked up a small number of times. V usage is TRBV18 and J usage is TRBJ1-1; 7 bases align to TRBD1. Per germline, CDR1 KGHSH and CDR2 LQKENI. CDR3 size: 13 residues. J gave up 4 bases and V 5 bases, and 4 bases lay outside the gene matches. The CDR3 reads CASSFAGGTEAFF. The CDR3 DNA sequence: TGTGCCAGCTCATTTGCAGGGGGCACTGAAGCTTTCTTT.

The V and J genes are TRBV6-5 and TRBJ1-6; D unresolved. V was shortened by 6 bases and J by 8 bases, with 8 bases between the two germline ends. Germline V CDR1 and CDR2: MNHEY, SVGAGI. CDR3 size: 12 residues. This CDR3 reads CASSPPDSPLHF. The DNA of the CDR3 is TGTGCCAGCAGCCCCCCGGATTCACCCCTCCACTTT.

Concerning this clone: The same CDR3 also results from other DNA sequences found in this sample. This chain joins TRBV2 and TRBJ1-5; 8 bases are a match to TRBD1. J lost 0 bases, V lost 2 bases, and 12 bases had no gene match. The germline V gene has CDR1 SNHLY and CDR2 FYNNEI. The CDR3 is 19 amino acids. In nucleotides, the CDR3 is TGTGCCAGCAGTGAATTCCCCGGACAGGGCAGGTATAGCAATCAGCCCCAGCATTTT. Translating it yields CASSEFPGQGRYSNQPQHF.

The chain uses TRBV5-1 and TRBJ2-4; either TRBD1 or TRBD2 may fit D (5 bases each). This CDR3 has 15 residues. Per the germline V gene, CDR1 is SGHRS and CDR2 is YFSETQ. Between the trimmed V and J ends, which lost 0 bases and 7 bases, there was a span of 14 bases. As DNA, the CDR3 is TGCGCCAGCAGCTTGGGGGGCCCACGAGGGAACATTCAGTACTTC. Translation: CASSLGGPRGNIQYF.

This chain connects TRBV15 to TRBJ1-3; no definite D call. Germline V gene lookup returns CDR1 LNHNV and CDR2 YYDKDF (reference sequence). The V gene lost 7 bases and the J gene lost 4 bases, with 14 bases spanning the gap. The length of the CDR3 is 14 residues. CDR3 amino acids: CATTAELSGNTIYF. The CDR3 nucleotides read TGTGCCACCACGGCCGAACTCTCCGGAAACACCATATATTTT.

The chain employs TRBV13 and TRBJ1-1; no definite D call. Trimming took off 4 bases at V and 1 base at J, with 13 bases between the two ends. Germline CDR1 is PRHDT and CDR2 is FYEKMQ (reference sequence). This CDR3 region has 15 residues. The CDR3 coding sequence is TGTGCCAGCAGCTCGAGACCCTTCGGGAACACTGAAGCTTTCTTT. Encoded protein: CASSSRPFGNTEAFF.

This clone appeared once. This sample includes further DNA sequences coding for the same CDR3. The gene calls are TRBV6-5 and TRBJ1-2; D call uncertain. CDR1 is MNHEY and CDR2 is SVGAGI in the germline V gene. The CDR3 spans 14 residues. Trimming stripped 0 bases from V and 1 base from J, with 6 bases between. CDR3 protein: CASSYSVGNYGYTF. DNA for the CDR3: TGTGCCAGCAGTTACTCGGTCGGTAACTATGGCTACACCTTC.

As to this clone: Germline and junction disagree at one end, which may indicate a read error. The chain combines TRBV2 with TRBJ2-4; D is undetermined. The CDR3 is 13 amino acids. Germline V gene data show CDR1 as SNHLY and CDR2 as FYNNEI. The CDR3 region has the DNA TGTGCCAGCAGCGAAGGACGGGAAAACATTCAGTACTTC. It translates to CASSEGRENIQYF.

V and J are TRBV29-1 and TRBJ2-5, with 11 positions matching TRBD1. After removal of 7 bases from V and 4 bases from J, the junction contained 5 bases not matched to a gene. The CDR3 covers 13 residues. Germline assignment: CDR1 SQVTM and CDR2 ANQGSEA. The CDR3 here is CSAWTGGLETQYF. In DNA form, the CDR3 reads TGCAGCGCCTGGACAGGGGGCCTAGAGACCCAGTACTTC. The entire variable domain, with the rest obtained from reference TRBV29-1 and TRBJ2-5, is as follows: SAVISQKPSRDICQRGTSLTIQCQVDSQVTMMFWYRQQPGQSLTLIATANQGSEATYESGFVIDKFPISRPNLTFSTLTVSNMSPEDSSIYLCSAWTGGLETQYFGPGTRLLVL.

The chain links TRBV7-2 to TRBJ1-5, with D tentatively TRBD1 (5 bases). This CDR3 has 13 amino acids. The V end was cut by 4 bases, the J end by 3 bases, with 7 bases between. CDR1 and CDR2 (germline): SGHTA, FQGNSA. The CDR3 protein is CASSSDNNQPQHF. CDR3 DNA sequence: TGTGCCAGCAGCTCGGACAACAATCAGCCCCAGCATTTT.

This clone showed up just once. V and J are TRBV19 and TRBJ1-2; possible D gene TRBD1, 6 bases. There are 15 residues in the CDR3. Germline values: CDR1 LNHDA, CDR2 SQIVND (reference sequence). V lost 6 bases, J lost 4 bases, and 18 bases lay in between. The CDR3 DNA reads as TGTGCCAGTAGCACCCCAGGGGACCTGCCCTATGGCTACACCTTC. Translated: CASSTPGDLPYGYTF.

The V and J genes are TRBV18 and TRBJ1-1; no clear D gene. In germline, CDR1 is KGHSH, CDR2 LQKENI. CDR3 length: 13 amino acids. Trimming took off 0 bases at V and 6 bases at J, with 8 bases between the two ends. The CDR3 DNA follows: TGTGCCAGCTCACCACCCAATCCCTCTGAAGCTTTCTTT. It is translated as CASSPPNPSEAFF.

J is TRBJ2-3 and V is TRBV10-3; possibly TRBD1 or TRBD2 for D (5 bases each). The CDR3 contains 14 residues. The V and J ends lost 2 bases and 3 bases respectively, with 9 bases between them. Germline V gene lookup returns CDR1 ENHRY and CDR2 SYGVKD. The CDR3 here is CAISEGTETDTQYF. CDR3 DNA: TGTGCCATCAGTGAGGGGACGGAGACAGATACGCAGTATTTT.